This T cell receptor beta chain is from a study of Graves' ophthalmopathy and Graves' hyperthyroidism. Study in general: If no ophthalmopathy appeared within 18 months of follow-up, hyperthyroidism was termed stable. Whole-study results and caveats: Distinction of ophthalmopathy from stable hyperthyroidism by a 13-signature model reached approximately 88% sensitivity and approximately 80% specificity. The model flagged ophthalmopathy progression at roughly 71% sensitivity and roughly 72% specificity.

This clonotype was recorded many times. Its specificity is unknown. There are 13 residues in the CDR3. Losses at the gene ends were 5 bases for V and 7 bases for J; bases not matched to a gene: 7. Germline-derived CDR1 and CDR2 are LNHDA and SQIVND (reference sequence). Amplifying from RNA transcripts, the study obtained TCR beta CDR3 regions. The first-round RT-PCR employed HTBI primers together with the Qiagen OneStep RT-PCR kit. A multiplex PCR was then performed as the second round. A single record per CDR3 protein comes from TCRdb applying MiXCR to the multiplex PCR reads. The sample contains around 1.1 million distinct CDR3 sequences, roughly two fifths of which appear only once. Establishment of the diagnosis relied upon clinical symptoms, serum thyroxine, TRAb, thyroid ultrasound and orbital computed tomography.

The chain employs TRBV19 and TRBJ1-2; 7 bases map to TRBD1. Sequencing was performed on peripheral blood or thyroid tissue (not recorded which). This TCR came from an adult man with Graves' hyperthyroidism. The chain's CDR3 is CASSSTGFSGYTF. The CDR3 DNA sequence: TGTGCCAGTAGTTCGACAGGGTTCTCTGGCTACACCTTC.